A selection of T cell receptor beta chains follows, all from one sample in a study of blood T cell repertoires in COVID-19. Repertoires were generated with immunoSEQ multiplex PCR, while TCRdb's copy carries only in-frame clones and drops some. The repertoire holds roughly 350,000 clones, approximately 92% seen once, with 18% in the top ten. Sequenced: PBMCs or T cells enriched from blood (not recorded which). These receptors originate from a woman aged 25 to 45 who had recovered from COVID-19. Both conserved end residues are trimmed from each CDR3.

ASSPPGNTEAF	TRBV7-2	TRBJ1-1
ASSRQVLSEAF	TRBV6-2/TRBV6-3	TRBJ1-1
ASNPGLPKSTDTQY	TRBV28	TRBJ2-3
ASSPGGSSYEQY	TRBV4-3	TRBJ2-7
ASSPPGDSEAF	TRBV7-9	TRBJ1-1
SVVAGERQETQY	TRBV29-1	TRBJ2-5
ASSPRRTNSNQPQH	TRBV19	TRBJ1-5
ASRSVNNSPLH	TRBV19	TRBJ1-6
ASSPKGLEQY	TRBV5-6	TRBJ2-7
ASNKNTDTQY	TRBV5-4	TRBJ2-3
ASSLTGLRETQY	TRBV4-1	TRBJ2-5
ASSQGYQPQH	TRBV12-3/TRBV12-4	TRBJ1-5
ASSRGGSLETQY	TRBV7-3	TRBJ2-5
ASRGAGANVLT	TRBV6-4	TRBJ2-6
ASSPPEPGAGGYT	TRBV18	TRBJ1-2
ATSDLGQEGTDTQY	TRBV24-1	TRBJ2-3
ASSLSGLQPQH	TRBV7-2	TRBJ1-5
ASSSQLGGGGTDTQY	TRBV7-2	TRBJ2-3
ASSQDGGISSSYNEQF	TRBV4-2	TRBJ2-1
ASRLQGRVQETQY	TRBV27	TRBJ2-5
ASSLVGTREDQPQH	TRBV7-2	TRBJ1-5
ASSFGQGSYQPQH	TRBV5-6	TRBJ1-5
ASSPGQGNYGYT	TRBV5-6	TRBJ1-2
ASSLGQTVSGNTIY	TRBV5-6	TRBJ1-3
ASSQVGLAGAGELF	TRBV4-3	TRBJ2-2
ASSHDRVRGVDQETQY	TRBV7-2	TRBJ2-5
ASSSGAAGNTIY	TRBV28	TRBJ1-3
ASSYPQGSDYGYT	TRBV6-5	TRBJ1-2
ASSEAGRGLDGYT	TRBV6-1	TRBJ1-2
ASSGQGMSNSPLH	TRBV19	TRBJ1-6
ASSLVQENTEAF	TRBV7-9	TRBJ1-1
ASSFGDSSYEQY	TRBV27	TRBJ2-7
ASSSRETQY	TRBV5-4	TRBJ2-5
ASSGTGGNQPQH	TRBV2	TRBJ1-5
ASSLSGQGDEQY	TRBV7-9	TRBJ2-7
ASSPGAGSATNEKLF	TRBV18	TRBJ1-4
ASSPRATNEKLF	TRBV5-4	TRBJ1-4
ASSSDVAGPTYEQY	TRBV6-5	TRBJ2-7
ASSPGWDEQF	TRBV7-2	TRBJ2-1
ASSGGGGNQPQH	TRBV5-6	TRBJ1-5
ASSLGGEMYEKLF	TRBV7-9	TRBJ1-4
AITQQGGSSTDTQY	TRBV10-3	TRBJ2-3
ASSTGTASRGYT	TRBV28	TRBJ1-2
ASSFGTGDNEQF	TRBV7-9	TRBJ2-1
ASSHGLAGSYEQY	TRBV7-2	TRBJ2-7
ASSRSGNRGEKLF	TRBV5-1	TRBJ1-4
ASSQDSWRETQY	TRBV14	TRBJ2-5
AWSVHPGRVAVYLLT	TRBV30	TRBJ1-2
ASSRGQGTEKLF	TRBV4-3	TRBJ1-4
ASSMTETYGYT	TRBV7-2	TRBJ1-2
ASSFLVGGPLH	TRBV12-3/TRBV12-4	TRBJ1-6
ATNPQGGYTEAF	TRBV19	TRBJ1-1
ATSDYQRGYT	TRBV24-1	TRBJ1-2
ASSQTSGSYNEQF	TRBV5-1	TRBJ2-1
ASSDSGGGADTQY	TRBV6-4	TRBJ2-3
ASSLTGGAGVYEQY	TRBV7-2	TRBJ2-7
ASRPTGNVNYGYT	TRBV6-5	TRBJ1-2
ASTLLGGNRFTDTQY	TRBV7-2	TRBJ2-3
ASSQDPYNEQF	TRBV4-1	TRBJ2-1
ASSLGQESYEQY	TRBV7-8	TRBJ2-7